This TCR beta chain was identified during a study of cytomegalovirus exposure and HLA in healthy donors. These donors counted as nominally healthy when sampled, but unrecorded immune exposures were likely. The CDR3 covers 17 residues. The germline V gene has CDR1 MNHNS and CDR2 SASEGT. Unmatched junction bases numbered 16, after V lost 4 bases and J lost 7 bases. The PCR made use of 60 Vbeta and 13 Jbeta primers. Study processing details: Roughly 10 million shared chains were among tens of millions of unique TCR beta chains counted in a later analysis. TCRdb's table, derived via immunoSEQ multiplex PCR, lists solely in-frame clones and lacks some. V and J calls and clone size are as listed in that table; D and trimming were resolved from the DNA. The table includes fewer than 250,000 clones, roughly 86% detected once. Study results and caveats: Earlier analysis yielded a pattern in which most TCR beta V segments were productive about 90% or about 30% of the time.

Regarding this clone: Its specificity is unknown.

The receptor was derived from a woman aged 18-35 years in good health and CMV-seronegative. The rearrangement joins TRBV6-1 to TRBJ2-3, with TRBD2 matching 8 bases. Sequencing was carried out using PBMCs. CDR3 DNA sequence: TGTGCCAGCAGTGCCCGACTAGCGCCCCACACTACCCATACGCAGTATTTT. Encoded protein: CASSARLAPHTTHTQYF.